This T cell receptor beta chain was sequenced during a study of post-analysis software for immune sequencing data (dated by TCRdb to the mid-2010s). With regard to the full study: Recorded disease courses included relapsing-remitting, secondary progressive and progressive-relapsing multiple sclerosis, with some patients lacking subtype annotation. The patient repertoires were compared against approximately eleven previously published healthy control repertoires obtained from donors aged 6 to 25 years. A subset of samples was prepared in parallel using single-end sample barcoding, then pooled and co-amplified after Illumina adapter ligation. Summary of the overall study and its limitations: The control group was slightly older than the multiple sclerosis patient group. Normalized Chao1 diversity was significantly lower in multiple sclerosis patients than controls, suggesting substantial peripheral T-cell clonal expansion. Significantly higher frequencies in patients than in controls were found for roughly 5 TRBV segments, including TRBV5-6, TRBV5-1 and TRBV20-1. Direct clustering with F measure showed strong co-clustering of samples prepared in the same batch, prompting a batch-effect correction.

To demonstrate the VDJtools post-analysis software, TCR beta repertoires were profiled from the peripheral blood of about 13 young patients with multiple sclerosis. The multiple sclerosis patients were children and adolescents ranging in age from roughly 6 to 16 years. Comments on this clonotype: The clone's antigen remains unknown. No quality values exist for individual bases; no much larger clone is one base distant.

The germline V gene provides CDR1 SGHVS and CDR2 FQNEAQ. The CDR3 holds 13 amino acids from the cysteine to the phenylalanine. Just CDR3 DNA is preserved here, 39 bases in frame from base 1. The V end loses 2 bases and the J end loses 6 bases, and a stretch of 10 bases separates them. The library was obtained by PCR. This sample was sequenced with an Illumina HiSeq 2500. Unique molecular identifiers were incorporated into TCR beta cDNA libraries to reduce PCR and sequencing biases. Per 1 to 10 million input T cells, approximately 500,000 cDNA molecules were obtained, such that each molecule approximated one T cell. The patient libraries were prepared and sequenced with the same protocol used for the earlier healthy control dataset. Within a given batch, samples were prepared together, multiplexed and sequenced on the same HiSeq lane. In the original analysis: Raw barcoded reads were processed with MIGEC, and single-read molecular identifier groups were discarded before consensus assembly and CDR3 extraction. VDJtools was used for post-analysis of the clonotype tables, and diversity was normalized by down-sampling every dataset to the size of the smallest sample. To correct batch-related cross-sample contamination, repertoire overlap clustering matched CDR3 amino acid sequences but not nucleotide sequences. Using fastp trimming at Q25 and MiXCR clonotype assembly, TCRdb reanalyzed the public sequencing data and kept in-frame beta chains. Every distinct CDR3 protein forms one entry, paired with its most common genes and DNA. TCRdb, not the original authors, processed these V and J calls. The sample table contains about 770,000 distinct CDR3 sequences; only one count was recorded for roughly 46% of them. Of the sample, roughly 4.4% is held by the ten largest clones.

The rearrangement joined TRBV7-8 to TRBJ1-1; the D region possibly corresponds to TRBD1 (6 bases align). Input material: blood. The TCR comes from a girl between 5 and 17 years old with multiple sclerosis. The DNA sequence is as follows: TGTGCCAGCAGCTTACAGGGACATCCTGAAGCTTTCTTT. Protein translation: CASSLQGHPEAFF. The full variable domain, with segments outside the CDR3 supplied by the reference TRBV7-8 and TRBJ1-1 proteins, appears as GAGVSQSPRYKVAKRGQDVALRCDPISGHVSLFWYQQALGQGPEFLTYFQNEAQLDKSGLPSDRFFAERPEGSVSTLKIQRTQQEDSAVYLCASSLQGHPEAFFGQGTRLTVV.